Below, one T cell receptor beta chain is given with its context. The entry originates in a study of cytomegalovirus exposure and HLA in healthy donors. Germline values: CDR1 SGHRS, CDR2 YFSETQ. V was cut by 0 bases and J by 0 bases, with 10 bases left in between. The CDR3 covers 16 residues. The PCR was carried out with 60 Vbeta primers and 13 Jbeta primers. Produced via immunoSEQ multiplex PCR; TCRdb's table is partial and in-frame only. The sample yields about 110,000 clones, approximately 80% seen once. This TCR was recovered from a man aged 30-40 years in good health and CMV-seropositive. The chain joins TRBV5-1 to TRBJ1-3; TRBD1 is a possible D gene (5 bases). The material sequenced was PBMCs. Here the CDR3 DNA reads TGCGCCAGCAGCTTGGGACTCAGGGACTCTGGAAACACCATATATTTT. Translating it yields CASSLGLRDSGNTIYF. Together with reference TRBV5-1 and TRBJ1-3, the CDR3 gives the full variable domain: KAGVTQTPRYLIKTRGQQVTLSCSPISGHRSVSWYQQTPGQGLQFLFEYFSETQRNKGNFPGRFSGRQFSNSRSEMNVSTLELGDSALYLCASSLGLRDSGNTIYFGEGSWLTVV.